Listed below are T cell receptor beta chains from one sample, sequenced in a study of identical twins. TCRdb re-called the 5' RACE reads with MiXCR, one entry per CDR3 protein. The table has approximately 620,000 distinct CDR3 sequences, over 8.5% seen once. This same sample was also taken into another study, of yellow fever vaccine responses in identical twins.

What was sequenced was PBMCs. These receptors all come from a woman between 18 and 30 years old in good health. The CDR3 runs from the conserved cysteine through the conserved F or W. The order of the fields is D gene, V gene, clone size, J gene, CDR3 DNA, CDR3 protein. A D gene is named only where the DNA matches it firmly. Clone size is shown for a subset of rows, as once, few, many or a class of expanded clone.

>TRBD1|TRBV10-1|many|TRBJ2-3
TGCGCCAGCAGCGGCTTGGGACAGGGACATTTTCAGATGATGGTGTCAGATACGCAGTATTTT
CASSGLGQGHFQMMVSDTQYF
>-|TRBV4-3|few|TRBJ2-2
TGCGCCAGCAGCCAAGATCGGGGTATCGGGGAGCTGTTTTTT
CASSQDRGIGELFF
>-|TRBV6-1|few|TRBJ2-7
TGTGCCAGCAGTGAAACACCGGGGTGTGAGCAGTACTTC
CASSETPGCEQYF
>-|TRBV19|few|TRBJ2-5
TGTGCCAGTAGTATGGGGACATTACAAGAGACCCAGTACTTC
CASSMGTLQETQYF
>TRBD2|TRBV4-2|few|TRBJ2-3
TGTGCCAGCAGCCCCCGGGTGGCTAGCGGTACAGATACGCAGTATTTT
CASSPRVASGTDTQYF
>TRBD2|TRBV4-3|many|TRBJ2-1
TGCGCCAGCAGCCAAGAAGCGGGAGGGAGGATCGGTAATGAGCAGTTCTTC
CASSQEAGGRIGNEQFF
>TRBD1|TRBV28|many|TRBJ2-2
TGTGCCAGCAGCCACGGACAGGGGTTGCGCAAGGGTCCATTCGGGGAGCTGTTTTTT
CASSHGQGLRKGPFGELFF
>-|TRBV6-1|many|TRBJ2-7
TGTGCCAGCAGTGAATTCAGGGGGAGGCCCTCCTACGAGCAGTACTTC
CASSEFRGRPSYEQYF
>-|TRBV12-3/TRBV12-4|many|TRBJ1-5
TGTGCCAGCAGCACGACAGTTTATAGCAATCAGCCCCAGCATTTT
CASSTTVYSNQPQHF
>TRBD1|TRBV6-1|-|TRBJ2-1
TGTGCCAGCAGTGAGACCTACGACAGGGGTTACAATGAGCAGTTCTTC
CASSETYDRGYNEQFF
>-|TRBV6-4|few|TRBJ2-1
TGTGCCAGCAGTGACGGGATAACCTCCTACAATGAGCAGTTCTTC
CASSDGITSYNEQFF
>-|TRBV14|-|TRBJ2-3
TGTGCCAGCAGCCAAGGAGGGAGCGTAGCCACAGATACGCAGTATTTT
CASSQGGSVATDTQYF
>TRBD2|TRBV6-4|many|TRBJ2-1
TGTGCCAGCAGCCCGCGGGAGCACAATGAGCAGTTCTTC
CASSPREHNEQFF
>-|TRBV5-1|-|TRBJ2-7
TGCGCCAGCAGCTTGGGCTTACCCGGCGAGCAGTACTTC
CASSLGLPGEQYF
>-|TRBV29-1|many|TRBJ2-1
TGCAGCGGTATCCGGTCCTCCATGGGTGAGCAGTTCTTC
CSGIRSSMGEQFF